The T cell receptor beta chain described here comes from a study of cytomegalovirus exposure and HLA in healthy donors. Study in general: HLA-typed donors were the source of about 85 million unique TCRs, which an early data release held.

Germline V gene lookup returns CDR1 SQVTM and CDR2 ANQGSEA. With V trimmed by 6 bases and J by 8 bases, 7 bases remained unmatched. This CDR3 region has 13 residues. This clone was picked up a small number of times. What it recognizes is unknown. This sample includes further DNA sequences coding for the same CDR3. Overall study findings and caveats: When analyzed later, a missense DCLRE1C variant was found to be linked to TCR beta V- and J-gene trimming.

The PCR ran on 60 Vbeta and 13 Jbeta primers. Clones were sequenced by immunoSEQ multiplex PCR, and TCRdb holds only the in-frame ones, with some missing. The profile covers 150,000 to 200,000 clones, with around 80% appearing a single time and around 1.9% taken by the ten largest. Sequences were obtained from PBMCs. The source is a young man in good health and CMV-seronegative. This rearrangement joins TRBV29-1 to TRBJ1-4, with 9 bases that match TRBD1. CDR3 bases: TGCAGCGTGGCGGACAGGGGAGGGGAAAAACTGTTTTTT. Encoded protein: CSVADRGGEKLFF.